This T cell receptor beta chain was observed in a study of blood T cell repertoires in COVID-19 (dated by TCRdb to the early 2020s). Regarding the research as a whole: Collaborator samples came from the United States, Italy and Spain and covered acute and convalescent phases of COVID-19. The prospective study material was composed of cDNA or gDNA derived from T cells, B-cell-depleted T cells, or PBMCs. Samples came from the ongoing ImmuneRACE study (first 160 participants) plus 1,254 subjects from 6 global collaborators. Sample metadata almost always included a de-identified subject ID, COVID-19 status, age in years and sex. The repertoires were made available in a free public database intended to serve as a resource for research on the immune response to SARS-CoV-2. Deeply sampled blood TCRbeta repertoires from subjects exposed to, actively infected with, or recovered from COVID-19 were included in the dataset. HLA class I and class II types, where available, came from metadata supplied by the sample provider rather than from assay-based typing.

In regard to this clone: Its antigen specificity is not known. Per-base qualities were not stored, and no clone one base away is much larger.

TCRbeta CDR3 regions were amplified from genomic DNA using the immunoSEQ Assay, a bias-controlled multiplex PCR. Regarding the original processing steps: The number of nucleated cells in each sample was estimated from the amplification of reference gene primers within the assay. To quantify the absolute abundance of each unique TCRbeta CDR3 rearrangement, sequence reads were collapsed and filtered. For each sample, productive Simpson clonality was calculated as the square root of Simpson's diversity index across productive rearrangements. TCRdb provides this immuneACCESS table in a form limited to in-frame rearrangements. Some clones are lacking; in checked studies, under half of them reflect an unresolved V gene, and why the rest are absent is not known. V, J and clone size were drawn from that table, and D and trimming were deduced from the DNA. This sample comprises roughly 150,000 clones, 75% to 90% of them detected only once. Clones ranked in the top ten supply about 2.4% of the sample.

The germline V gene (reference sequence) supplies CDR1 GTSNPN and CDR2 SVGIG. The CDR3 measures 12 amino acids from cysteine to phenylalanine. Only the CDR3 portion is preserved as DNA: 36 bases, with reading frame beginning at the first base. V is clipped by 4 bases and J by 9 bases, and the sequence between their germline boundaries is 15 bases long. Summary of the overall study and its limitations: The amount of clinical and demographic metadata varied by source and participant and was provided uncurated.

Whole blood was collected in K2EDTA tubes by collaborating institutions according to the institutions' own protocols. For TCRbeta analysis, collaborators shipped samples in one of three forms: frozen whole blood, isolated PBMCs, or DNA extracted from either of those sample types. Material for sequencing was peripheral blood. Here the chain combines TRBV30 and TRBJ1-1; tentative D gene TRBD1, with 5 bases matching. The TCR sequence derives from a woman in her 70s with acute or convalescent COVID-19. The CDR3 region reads CAWKVGRTKAFF. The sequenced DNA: TGTGCCTGGAAAGTGGGGCGGACCAAAGCTTTCTTT.